This passage covers 21 T cell receptor beta chains from one sample sequenced in a study of T cells of healthy individuals. TCRdb re-analysed the 5' RACE reads in MiXCR, keeping a single row per CDR3 protein. This sample has about 53,000 distinct CDR3 sequences, with roughly 14% found just once. These receptor sequences come from a human donor in good health.

The chain has TRBV11-2 and TRBJ2-3; D is unclear. V gave up 2 bases and J gave up 3 bases, with 12 bases separating them. The CDR3 sequence is 15 residues long. CDR1 and CDR2 (germline): SGHAT, FQNNGV. DNA of the CDR3: TGTGCCAGCAGCTTACAATCCAGTACTACAGATACGCAGTATTTT. It yields the protein CASSLQSSTTDTQYF.

The CDR3 DNA sequence: TGTGCCAGCAGCTTGGGACAGGGATACTCTGGGGCCAACGTCCTGACTTTC. Translating gives CASSLGQGYSGANVLTF. The chain couples TRBV5-4 to TRBJ2-6, with 7 bases that match TRBD1. Per the germline V gene, CDR1 is SGHNT and CDR2 is YYREEE (reference sequence). V trimming: 0 bases; J trimming: 0 bases; junction bases outside the gene matches: 3. CDR3 length: 17 amino acids.

This clonotype came up a few times. This sequence joins TRBV29-1 and TRBJ2-1; 13 bases fit TRBD2. Germline CDR1 SQVTM, CDR2 ANQGSEA. Losses at the gene ends were 8 bases for V and 9 bases for J; bases not matched to a gene: 7. The CDR3 has 13 amino acids. CDR3: CSSRTSGGGEQFF. In DNA, the CDR3 is TGCAGCTCGCGGACTAGCGGGGGCGGTGAGCAGTTCTTC.

The genes are TRBV10-3 and TRBJ2-1, with 9 bases matching TRBD1. The V and J ends lost 7 bases and 3 bases, in that order; junction bases with no gene match: 10. The CDR3 loop spans 16 amino acids. Germline CDR1 is ENHRY and CDR2 is SYGVKD. The CDR3 spells CAINSLDRGNYNEQFF. The DNA for the CDR3 is TGTGCCATCAATAGCTTGGACAGGGGAAACTACAATGAGCAGTTCTTC.

This clonotype was observed at least ten times. The chain carries TRBV9 and TRBJ2-3, with a possible D match to TRBD1 (5 bases). The CDR3 totals 13 residues. V was trimmed by 4 bases and J by 4 bases, leaving 10 bases between them. CDR1 and CDR2 from the germline V gene are SGDLS and YYNGEE. The CDR3 spells CASSPRAADTQYF. Here the CDR3 DNA reads TGTGCCAGCAGCCCCAGGGCGGCAGATACGCAGTATTTT.

The V gene is TRBV9, the J gene TRBJ2-7; D is possibly TRBD2 (5 bases). Germline V CDR1 and CDR2: SGDLS, YYNGEE. The CDR3 has 17 amino acids. The V and J ends lost 0 bases and 0 bases respectively, with 16 bases between them. The CDR3 nucleotides read TGTGCCAGCAGCGTAGGCGGCACGGGAACCCACTCCTACGAGCAGTACTTC. It encodes CASSVGGTGTHSYEQYF.

The chain recombines TRBV4-3 with TRBJ1-1; 7 nucleotides align to TRBD1. Unmatched junction bases numbered 11, after V lost 4 bases and J lost 0 bases. Germline lookup yields CDR1 LGHNA and CDR2 YSLEER. This CDR3 has 17 amino acids. The CDR3 sequence: CASSRNTGQPMNTEAFF. Written as DNA, the CDR3 is TGCGCCAGCAGCCGAAATACGGGACAGCCCATGAACACTGAAGCTTTCTTT.

At least ten counts were recorded for this clonotype. The chain combines TRBV29-1 with TRBJ2-2; TRBD2 matches at 11 bases. The germline CDR1 and CDR2 sequences are SQVTM and ANQGSEA. The CDR3 covers 14 residues. V shed 4 bases and J 3 bases; nucleotides not matched to a gene: 1. The CDR3 coding sequence is TGCAGCGTTGGTAGCGGGGGGGACACCGGGGAGCTGTTTTTT. Amino acids: CSVGSGGDTGELFF.

The table lists this clonotype with many counts. The chain uses TRBV29-1 and TRBJ2-7, with D possibly being TRBD2 (7 bases). CDR3 length: 13 residues. With 4 bases removed from V and 3 bases from J, the gap between germline ends came to 13 bases. Germline assignment: CDR1 SQVTM and CDR2 ANQGSEA. The CDR3 is CSVVPGGLYEQYF. The CDR3 region has the DNA TGCAGCGTTGTCCCCGGGGGGCTCTACGAGCAGTACTTC.

This clonotype was found many times. The V call is TRBV6-5, the J call TRBJ2-5, with a weak D call TRBD2 (6 bases). The CDR3 contains 14 residues. The germline V gene has CDR1 MNHEY and CDR2 SVGAGI. Trimming removed 6 bases at V and 5 bases at J, with 16 bases between. CDR3 sequence reads: CASRNGPGVETQYF. DNA of the CDR3: TGTGCCAGCAGGAACGGGCCGGGGGTGGAGACCCAGTACTTC.

This clonotype occurred a few times. This sequence joins TRBV12-3 or TRBV12-4 and TRBJ1-1; maybe TRBD1 (5 bases). The CDR3 extends over 12 amino acids. Trimming stripped 6 bases from V and 1 base from J, with 6 bases between. The CDR3 protein is CASRGPNTEAFF. The CDR3 DNA reads TGTGCCAGCAGGGGACCGAACACTGAAGCTTTCTTT.

V and J are TRBV2 and TRBJ1-2; D is uncertain. V lost 1 base, J lost 8 bases, and 14 bases lay in between. The CDR3 totals 14 residues. Germline assignment: CDR1 SNHLY and CDR2 FYNNEI. The CDR3 DNA reads as TGTGCCAGCAGTGAAGGCGACACCCCGACGGGCTACACCTTC. Protein sequence: CASSEGDTPTGYTF.

The chain has TRBV13 and TRBJ2-5; D is possibly TRBD1 or TRBD2 (5 bases each). Germline V gene data show CDR1 as PRHDT and CDR2 as FYEKMQ (reference sequence). This CDR3 comprises 15 residues. V gave up 4 bases and J gave up 5 bases, with 17 bases separating them. Written as DNA, the CDR3 is TGTGCCAGCAGCTCAGGCGTGGGGACCAGGGAGACCCAGTACTTC. Translating it yields CASSSGVGTRETQYF.

The chain couples TRBV18 to TRBJ2-2; D is unresolved. The CDR3 loop spans 18 amino acids. Germline CDR1 reads KGHSH; CDR2 reads LQKENI. The V end was cut by 2 bases, the J end by 1 base, with 17 bases between. The CDR3 bases are TGTGCCAGCTCACCAGCAGCCCTTTCTTTCGGGAACACCGGGGAGCTGTTTTTT. Encoded protein: CASSPAALSFGNTGELFF.

This clonotype has a handful of counts. The rearrangement joins TRBV4-3 to TRBJ2-7; 10 bases agree with TRBD1. The CDR3 consists of 16 residues. Per germline, CDR1 LGHNA and CDR2 YSLEER. V was pared by 0 bases and J by 2 bases, with 4 bases of the junction left unmatched. CDR3 sequence (DNA): TGCGCCAGCAGCCAAGATATAGGGACAGGGGCCTACGAGCAGTACTTC. This encodes CASSQDIGTGAYEQYF.

This clonotype was counted many times. The chain is built from TRBV12-3 or TRBV12-4 and TRBJ2-7; unclear D gene. V was shortened by 5 bases and J by 2 bases, with 10 bases between the two germline ends. CDR3 length equals 13 residues. The CDR3: CASSLAEAYEQYF. CDR3 DNA: TGTGCCAGCAGTCTGGCCGAGGCCTACGAGCAGTACTTC.

This clonotype showed up many times. The chain recombines TRBV5-1 with TRBJ2-3, with D unclear. CDR1 and CDR2 from the germline V gene are SGHRS and YFSETQ. V was pared by 4 bases and J by 0 bases, with 15 bases between. This CDR3 comprises 16 residues. The chain's CDR3 is CASSNGPEPSTDTQYF. CDR3 nucleotides: TGCGCCAGCAGCAACGGACCTGAGCCTAGCACAGATACGCAGTATTTT. The whole variable domain, remainder taken from reference TRBV5-1 and TRBJ2-3, is KAGVTQTPRYLIKTRGQQVTLSCSPISGHRSVSWYQQTPGQGLQFLFEYFSETQRNKGNFPGRFSGRQFSNSRSEMNVSTLELGDSALYLCASSNGPEPSTDTQYFGPGTRLTVL.

The rearrangement links TRBV6-1 to TRBJ1-5; D is unclear. The CDR3 is made up of 15 amino acids. The V and J ends lost 7 bases and 8 bases respectively, with 21 bases between them. CDR1 is MNHNS, CDR2 SASEGT, per germline. The CDR3 DNA reads TGTGCCAGCACCCAAAATACAAGGTTTAATAAGCCCCAGCATTTT. As protein: CASTQNTRFNKPQHF.

There are many counts of this clonotype. The chain is built from TRBV5-8 and TRBJ1-6; D call uncertain. Germline CDR1 and CDR2: SGHTS and YDEGEE. With 3 bases removed from V and 16 bases from J, the gap between germline ends came to 11 bases. The CDR3 is 11 residues long. CDR3 in DNA: TGTGCCAGCAGCTCCGGACGGAAACTCCACTTT. This gives the protein CASSSGRKLHF.

V and J are TRBV24-1 and TRBJ2-3; 13 bases are shared with TRBD2. The CDR3 contains 16 residues. CDR1 and CDR2 (germline): KGHDR, SFDVKD. With 7 bases clipped from V and 5 bases from J, the junction kept 8 bases outside the gene matches. This chain's CDR3 is CATRRGTSGMEDTQYF. CDR3 nucleotides: TGTGCCACCAGACGAGGGACTAGCGGGATGGAAGATACGCAGTATTTT.

V gene TRBV4-1 combines with J gene TRBJ1-5, with D unclear. There are 19 residues in the CDR3. Germline V lookup: CDR1 MGHRA, CDR2 YSYEKL. The ends were cut back, 1 base at V and 0 bases at J, with 19 bases in the middle. This CDR3 is CASSQVRRTDTYSNQPQHF. The CDR3 DNA sequence: TGCGCCAGCAGCCAAGTTCGCCGCACTGACACTTATAGCAATCAGCCCCAGCATTTT.